A selection of T cell receptor beta chains follows, all from one sample in a study of T-cell reconstitution after alpha-beta-depleted transplantation in children. TCRdb redid the calling of the PCR reads with MiXCR, one entry per CDR3 protein. The table records roughly 400,000 distinct CDR3 sequences, 43% of them present only once. Sequencing was performed on PBMCs, taken before TCRalphabeta/CD19-depleted stem cell transplant. The source of these receptors is a girl aged 2 to 10 with aplastic anemia, due to receive a stem cell transplant. CDR3s include the opening cysteine and the closing phenylalanine or tryptophan.

J	length	V	CDR3
TRBJ2-7	15	TRBV4-2	CASSQEQGGSYEQYF
TRBJ2-5	15	TRBV7-6	CASSLAPGTWETQYF
TRBJ2-5	12	TRBV20-1	CSATGTEETQYF
TRBJ2-7	13	TRBV7-9	CASSLGVSCEQYF
TRBJ2-2	17	TRBV12-3/TRBV12-4	CASTGTSGGKGTGELFF
TRBJ2-7	16	TRBV7-2	CASSLAPDRSSYEQYF
TRBJ1-2	18	TRBV6-1	CASSPLKIGSTANYGYTF
TRBJ2-6	16	TRBV3-1	CASSRPTGSGANVLTF
TRBJ1-2	16	TRBV5-1	CASSLQTGFVNYGYTF
TRBJ1-5	14	TRBV27	CASSYTGGEQPQHF
TRBJ2-1	15	TRBV4-1	CASSQGAWQNNEQFF
TRBJ2-5	13	TRBV12-3/TRBV12-4	CASSPTGTETQYF
TRBJ2-7	15	TRBV10-1	CASSDPGTGAYEQYF
TRBJ2-7	12	TRBV28	CASGTGTGEQYF
TRBJ2-1	11	TRBV20-1	CSATGGNEQFF
TRBJ2-7	14	TRBV5-5	CASSEGQGRNEQYF
TRBJ2-7	14	TRBV5-1	CASSLVLAAYEQYF
TRBJ2-1	20	TRBV15	CATSRGLAGGEANAYNEQFF
TRBJ2-3	13	TRBV28	CASSLRAPNTQYF
TRBJ1-5	15	TRBV28	CASSSRGGSNQPQHF
TRBJ2-1	14	TRBV5-1	CASTPGTGNNEQFF
TRBJ1-2	14	TRBV3-1	CASSPDSSPYGYTF
TRBJ2-7	15	TRBV9	CASSVVAGYGYEQYF
TRBJ2-3	8	TRBV18	CGTDTQYF
TRBJ2-1	16	TRBV5-1	CASSLVGQGSYNEQFF
TRBJ1-1	15	TRBV5-1	CASSLAGGGSTEAFF
TRBJ2-2	15	TRBV10-3	CAISGAGRDTGELFF
TRBJ2-5	13	TRBV5-5	CASGSGTVETQYF
TRBJ2-6	17	TRBV10-2	CASSEDQGASGANVLTF
TRBJ1-1	13	TRBV7-2	CATRGSTNTEAFF
TRBJ2-1	15	TRBV18	CASSSGASQDNEQFF
TRBJ1-5	16	TRBV15	CATSRERDSLNQPQHF
TRBJ2-6	18	TRBV3-1	CASSQDYGTTSGANVLTF
TRBJ2-3	16	TRBV7-7	CASSKGLAGYTDTQYF
TRBJ2-3	13	TRBV29-1	CSVEWHVTNTQYF
TRBJ2-5	12	TRBV20-1	CSASDGQETQYF
TRBJ2-1	14	TRBV20-1	CSVVNSGSGNEQFF
TRBJ1-4	16	TRBV15	CATSRVPEKTNEKLFF
TRBJ1-1	12	TRBV20-1	CSARPPGTQAFF
TRBJ2-5	17	TRBV12-3/TRBV12-4	CASSNPSTSGGQETQYF
TRBJ1-5	16	TRBV18	CASSPQGILSNQPQHF
TRBJ1-5	13	TRBV5-1	CASRAQGNQPQHF
TRBJ2-7	15	TRBV10-3	CAISDPGQGAYEQYF
TRBJ2-5	14	TRBV6-5	CASSYLYRSETQYF
TRBJ2-1	14	TRBV5-1	CASSLGPEGAEQFF